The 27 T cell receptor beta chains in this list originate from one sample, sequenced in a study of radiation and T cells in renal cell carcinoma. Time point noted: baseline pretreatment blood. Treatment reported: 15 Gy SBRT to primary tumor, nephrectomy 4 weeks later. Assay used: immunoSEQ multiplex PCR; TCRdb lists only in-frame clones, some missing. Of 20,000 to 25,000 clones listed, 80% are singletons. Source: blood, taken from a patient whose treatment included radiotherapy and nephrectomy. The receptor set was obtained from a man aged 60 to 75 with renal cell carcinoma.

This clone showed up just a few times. The CDR3 DNA sequence: TGTGCCAGCAGCTTAGAGTACACCCGCTACGAGCAGTACTTC. This codes for CASSLEYTRYEQYF. V and J are TRBV11-2 and TRBJ2-7; D not certain. CDR1 is SGHAT, CDR2 FQNNGV, per germline. Between the trimmed V and J ends, which lost 0 bases and 3 bases, there was a span of 9 bases. The CDR3 has 14 amino acids.

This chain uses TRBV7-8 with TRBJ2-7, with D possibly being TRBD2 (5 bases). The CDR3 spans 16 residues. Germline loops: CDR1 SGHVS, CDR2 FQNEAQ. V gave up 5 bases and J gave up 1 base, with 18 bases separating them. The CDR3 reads CASSLMGRLESYEQYF. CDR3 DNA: TGTGCCAGCAGCCTTATGGGGAGATTGGAATCCTACGAGCAGTACTTC.

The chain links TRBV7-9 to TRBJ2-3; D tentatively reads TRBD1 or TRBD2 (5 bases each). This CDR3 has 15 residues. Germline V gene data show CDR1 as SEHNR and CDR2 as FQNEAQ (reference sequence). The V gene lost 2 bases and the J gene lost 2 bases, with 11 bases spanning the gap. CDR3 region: CASSLYSGATDTQYF. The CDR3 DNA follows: TGTGCCAGCAGCTTATATTCCGGGGCCACAGATACGCAGTATTTT.

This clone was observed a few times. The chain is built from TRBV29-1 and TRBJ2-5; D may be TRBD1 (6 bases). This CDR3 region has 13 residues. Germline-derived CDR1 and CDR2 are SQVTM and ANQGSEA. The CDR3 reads CSSRDMIEGTQYF. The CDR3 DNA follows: TGCAGTTCCCGGGACATGATCGAGGGGACCCAGTACTTC.

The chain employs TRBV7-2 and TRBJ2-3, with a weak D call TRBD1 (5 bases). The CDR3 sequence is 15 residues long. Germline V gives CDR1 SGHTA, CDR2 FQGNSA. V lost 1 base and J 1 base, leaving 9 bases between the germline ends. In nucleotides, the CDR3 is TGTGCCAGCAGCTTAGGGACAACGGGCACAGATACGCAGTATTTT. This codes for CASSLGTTGTDTQYF.

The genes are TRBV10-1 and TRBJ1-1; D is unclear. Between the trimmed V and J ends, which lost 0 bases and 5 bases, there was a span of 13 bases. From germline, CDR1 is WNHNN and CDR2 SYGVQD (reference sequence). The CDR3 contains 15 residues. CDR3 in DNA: TGCGCCAGCAGTGAGTCGGTACTAGGGTTTACTGAAGCTTTCTTT. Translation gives CASSESVLGFTEAFF.

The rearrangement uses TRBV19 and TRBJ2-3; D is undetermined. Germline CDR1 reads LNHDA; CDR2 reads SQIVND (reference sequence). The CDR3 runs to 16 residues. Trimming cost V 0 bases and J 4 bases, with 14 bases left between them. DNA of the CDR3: TGTGCCAGTAGTATAGACCCACCAGAGGTCGCAGATACGCAGTATTTT. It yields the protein CASSIDPPEVADTQYF.

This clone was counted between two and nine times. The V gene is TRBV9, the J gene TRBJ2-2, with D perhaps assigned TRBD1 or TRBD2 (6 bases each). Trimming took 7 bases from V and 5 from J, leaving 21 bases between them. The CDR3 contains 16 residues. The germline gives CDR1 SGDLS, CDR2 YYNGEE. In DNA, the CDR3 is TGTGCCAGCGCCCCCCGGGGGCTTCATTTAACCGGGGAGCTGTTTTTT. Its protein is CASAPRGLHLTGELFF.

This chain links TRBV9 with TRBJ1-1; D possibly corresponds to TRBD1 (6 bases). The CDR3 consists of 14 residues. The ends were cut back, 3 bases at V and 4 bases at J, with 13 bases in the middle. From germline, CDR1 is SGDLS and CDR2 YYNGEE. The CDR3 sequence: CASSAGYRATEAFF. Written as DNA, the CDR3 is TGTGCCAGCAGCGCTGGGTACAGGGCCACTGAAGCTTTCTTT.

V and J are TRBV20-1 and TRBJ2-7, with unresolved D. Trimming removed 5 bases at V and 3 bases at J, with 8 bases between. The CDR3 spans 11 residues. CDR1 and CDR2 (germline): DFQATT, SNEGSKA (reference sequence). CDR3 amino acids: CSAERVYEQYF. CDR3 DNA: TGCAGTGCTGAACGAGTCTACGAGCAGTACTTC.

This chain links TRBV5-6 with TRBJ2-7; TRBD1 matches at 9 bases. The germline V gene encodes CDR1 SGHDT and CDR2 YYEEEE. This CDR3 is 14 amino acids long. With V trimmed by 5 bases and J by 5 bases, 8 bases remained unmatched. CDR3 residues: CASSSTGGTHEQYF. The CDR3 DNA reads TGTGCCAGCAGTTCCACAGGGGGCACCCACGAGCAGTACTTC.

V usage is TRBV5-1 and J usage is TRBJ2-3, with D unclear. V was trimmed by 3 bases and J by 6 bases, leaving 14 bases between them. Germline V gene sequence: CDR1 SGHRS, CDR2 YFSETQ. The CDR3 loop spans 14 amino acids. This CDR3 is CASSSLSILDTQYF. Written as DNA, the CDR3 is TGCGCCAGCAGCTCGCTAAGCATATTGGATACGCAGTATTTT. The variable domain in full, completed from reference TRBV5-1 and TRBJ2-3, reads KAGVTQTPRYLIKTRGQQVTLSCSPISGHRSVSWYQQTPGQGLQFLFEYFSETQRNKGNFPGRFSGRQFSNSRSEMNVSTLELGDSALYLCASSSLSILDTQYFGPGTRLTVL.

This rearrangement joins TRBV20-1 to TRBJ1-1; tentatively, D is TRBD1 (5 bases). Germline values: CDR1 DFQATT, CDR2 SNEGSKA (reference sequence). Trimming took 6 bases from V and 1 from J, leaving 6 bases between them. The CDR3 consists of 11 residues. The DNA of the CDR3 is TGCAGTGCCGGGGCGAACACTGAAGCTTTCTTT. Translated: CSAGANTEAFF.

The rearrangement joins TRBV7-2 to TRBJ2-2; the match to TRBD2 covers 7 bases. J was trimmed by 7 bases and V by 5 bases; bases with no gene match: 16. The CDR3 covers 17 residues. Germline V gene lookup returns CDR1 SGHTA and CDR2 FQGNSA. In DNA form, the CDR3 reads TGTGCCAGCAGCCCCCAATGGGGGAGGGCCTTAGGCGGGGAGCTGTTTTTT. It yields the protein CASSPQWGRALGGELFF.

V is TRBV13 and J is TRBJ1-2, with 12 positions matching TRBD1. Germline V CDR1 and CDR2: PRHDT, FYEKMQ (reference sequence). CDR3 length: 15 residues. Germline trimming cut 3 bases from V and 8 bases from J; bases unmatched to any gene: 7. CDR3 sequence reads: CASSFGTGGWGGYTF. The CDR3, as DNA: TGTGCCAGCAGCTTCGGGACAGGGGGCTGGGGAGGCTACACCTTC.

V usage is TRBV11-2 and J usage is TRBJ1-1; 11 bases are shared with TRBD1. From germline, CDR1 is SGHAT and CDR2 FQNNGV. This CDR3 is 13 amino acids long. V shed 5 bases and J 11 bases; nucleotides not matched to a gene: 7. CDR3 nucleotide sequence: TGTGCCAGCAGCCCTTGGACAGGGGGCGAGGCTTTCTTT. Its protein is CASSPWTGGEAFF.

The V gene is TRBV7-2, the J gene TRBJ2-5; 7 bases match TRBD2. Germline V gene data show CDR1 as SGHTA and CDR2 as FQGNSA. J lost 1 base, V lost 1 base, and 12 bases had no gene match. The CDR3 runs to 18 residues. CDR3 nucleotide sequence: TGTGCCAGCAGCTTAGTAGGGCCATGGGGAGGGTCCCAAGAGACCCAGTACTTC. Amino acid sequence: CASSLVGPWGGSQETQYF.

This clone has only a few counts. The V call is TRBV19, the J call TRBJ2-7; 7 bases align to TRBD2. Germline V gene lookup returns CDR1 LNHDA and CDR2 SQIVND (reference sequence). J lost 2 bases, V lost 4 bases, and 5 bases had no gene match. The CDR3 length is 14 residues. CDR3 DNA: TGTGCCAGTAGTAGCGGGAGCCCCACCTACGAGCAGTACTTC. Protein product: CASSSGSPTYEQYF.

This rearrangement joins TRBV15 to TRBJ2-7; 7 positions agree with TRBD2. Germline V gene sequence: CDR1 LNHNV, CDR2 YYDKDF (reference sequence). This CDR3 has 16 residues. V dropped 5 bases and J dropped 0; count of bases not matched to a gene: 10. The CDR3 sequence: CATSSARAGDSYEQYF. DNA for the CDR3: TGTGCCACCAGCTCCGCGAGGGCGGGGGACTCCTACGAGCAGTACTTC. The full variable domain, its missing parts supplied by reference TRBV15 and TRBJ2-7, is DAMVIQNPRYQVTQFGKPVTLSCSQTLNHNVMYWYQQKSSQAPKLLFHYYDKDFNNEADTPDNFQSRRPNTSFCFLDIRSPGLGDTAMYLCATSSARAGDSYEQYFGPGTRLTVT.

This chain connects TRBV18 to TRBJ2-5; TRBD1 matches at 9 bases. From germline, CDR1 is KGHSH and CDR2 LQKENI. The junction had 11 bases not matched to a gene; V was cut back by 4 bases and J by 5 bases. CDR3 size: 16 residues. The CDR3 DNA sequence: TGTGCCAGCTCACGAGTTACAGGGGGCGTGGAGGAGACCCAGTACTTC. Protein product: CASSRVTGGVEETQYF.

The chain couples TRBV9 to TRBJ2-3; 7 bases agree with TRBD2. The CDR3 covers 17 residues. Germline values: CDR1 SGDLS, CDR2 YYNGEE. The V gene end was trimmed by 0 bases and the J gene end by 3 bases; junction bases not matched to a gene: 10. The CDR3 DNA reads TGTGCCAGCAGCGTAGATCCTAGCGGAACCCAGACAGATACGCAGTATTTT. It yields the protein CASSVDPSGTQTDTQYF.

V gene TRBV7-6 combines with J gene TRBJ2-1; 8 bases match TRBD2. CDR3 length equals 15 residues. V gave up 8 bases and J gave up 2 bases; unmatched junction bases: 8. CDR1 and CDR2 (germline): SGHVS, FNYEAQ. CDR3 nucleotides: TGTGCCAGCGCCCAGCGGACTAGCCCCTACAATGAGCAGTTCTTC. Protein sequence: CASAQRTSPYNEQFF.

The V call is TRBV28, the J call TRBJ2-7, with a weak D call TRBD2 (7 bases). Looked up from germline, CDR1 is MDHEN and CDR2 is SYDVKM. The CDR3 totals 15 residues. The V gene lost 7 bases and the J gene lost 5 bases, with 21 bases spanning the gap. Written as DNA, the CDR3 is TGTGCCAGCAAGGGGGGGGGATTCCCCGCCCACGAGCAGTACTTC. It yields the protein CASKGGGFPAHEQYF.

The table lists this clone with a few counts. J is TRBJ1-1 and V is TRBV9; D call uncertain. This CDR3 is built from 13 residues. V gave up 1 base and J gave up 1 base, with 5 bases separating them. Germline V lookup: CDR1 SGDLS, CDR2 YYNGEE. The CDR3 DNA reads TGTGCCAGCAGCGTAACCTCGAACACTGAAGCTTTCTTT. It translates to CASSVTSNTEAFF.

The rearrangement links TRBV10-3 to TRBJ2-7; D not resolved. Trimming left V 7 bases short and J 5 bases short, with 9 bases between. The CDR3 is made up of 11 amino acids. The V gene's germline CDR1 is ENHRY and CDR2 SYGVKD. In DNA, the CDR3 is TGTGCCATCACAGATAGGGACGAGCAGTACTTC. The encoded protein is CAITDRDEQYF.

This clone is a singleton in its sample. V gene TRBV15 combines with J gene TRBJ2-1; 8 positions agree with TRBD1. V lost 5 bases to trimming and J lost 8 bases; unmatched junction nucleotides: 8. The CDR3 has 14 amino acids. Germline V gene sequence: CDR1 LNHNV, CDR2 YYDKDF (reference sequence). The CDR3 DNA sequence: TGTGCCACCAGCGAATCCGGGGACAGGCATGAGCAGTTCTTC. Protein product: CATSESGDRHEQFF.

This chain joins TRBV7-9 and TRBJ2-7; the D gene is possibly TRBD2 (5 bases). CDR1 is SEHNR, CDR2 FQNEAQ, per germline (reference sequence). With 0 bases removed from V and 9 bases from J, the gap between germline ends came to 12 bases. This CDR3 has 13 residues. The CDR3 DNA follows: TGTGCCAGCAGCTTAGCGGAGGCGCCGGGGCAGTACTTC. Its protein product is CASSLAEAPGQYF.